This TCR beta chain was sequenced in a study of cytomegalovirus exposure and HLA in healthy donors. Study conclusions and caveats: For most subjects, TCR beta sequences were reported to predict HLA-A and HLA-B alleles with accuracy. Near-uniform donor sequencing depth was presumed by presence/absence analyses. In a later analysis, the majority of CMV-associated beta chains seemingly showed HLA restriction.

As concerns this clone: Its antigen is not known.

The study ran its PCR with 60 Vbeta and 13 Jbeta primers. TCRdb keeps only in-frame clones here, not all; method: immunoSEQ multiplex PCR. The sample yields roughly 110,000 clones, around two thirds seen once. With 2 bases removed from V and 0 bases from J, the gap between germline ends came to 14 bases. CDR1 is SGHDT and CDR2 is YYEEEE in the germline V gene. The CDR3 is 16 residues long. This sequence joins TRBV5-6 and TRBJ1-1; D is undetermined. Sequencing was done on a sample of PBMCs. This TCR came from a woman aged 40 to 50 in good health and CMV-seropositive. CDR3 nucleotide sequence: TGTGCCAGCAGCTTTCGCGGAACACACCTGAACACTGAAGCTTTCTTT. Its protein is CASSFRGTHLNTEAFF.